This TCR beta chain emerged from a study of identical twins. Study-level findings and limits: Out-of-frame sharing of TCR alpha in monozygotic twins was underestimated by models. An excess of low generation probability was shown by twin-shared out-of-frame alpha sequences.

Between the trimmed V and J ends, which lost 4 bases and 6 bases, there was a span of 7 bases. The CDR3 contains 12 residues. CDR1 and CDR2 from the germline V gene are MNHEY and SMNVEV (reference sequence). Turning to this clonotype: The antigen is unknown.

TCRdb recomputed calls from the 5' RACE reads with MiXCR, one row per CDR3 protein. The sample gives around 450,000 distinct CDR3 sequences, 13% to 15% of which show up once; approximately 0.52% is in the top ten. A further study also used this sample, focusing on yellow fever vaccine responses in identical twins.

V gene TRBV27 combines with J gene TRBJ2-1; unclear D gene. This receptor was identified in a woman aged 18-35 years in good health. The material sequenced was CD4+ T cells sorted from blood. CDR3 bases: TGTGCCAGCAGTTCGAAGCCCAATGAGCAGTTCTTC. This translates into CASSSKPNEQFF.